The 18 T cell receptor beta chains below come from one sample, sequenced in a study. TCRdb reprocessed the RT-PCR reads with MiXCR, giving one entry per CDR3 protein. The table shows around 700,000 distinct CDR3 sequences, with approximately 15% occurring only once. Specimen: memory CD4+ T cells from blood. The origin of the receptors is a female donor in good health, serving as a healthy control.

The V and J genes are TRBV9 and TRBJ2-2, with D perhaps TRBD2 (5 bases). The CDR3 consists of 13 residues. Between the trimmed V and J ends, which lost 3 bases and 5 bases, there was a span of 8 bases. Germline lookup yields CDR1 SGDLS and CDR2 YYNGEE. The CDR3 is CASSATRTGELFF. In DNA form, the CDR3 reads TGTGCCAGCAGCGCCACTAGGACCGGGGAGCTGTTTTTT.

CDR3 residues: CASSLGTYGGYTF. The CDR3 DNA reads TGCGCCAGCAGCTTGGGCACCTATGGTGGCTACACCTTC. This chain joins TRBV5-1 and TRBJ1-2; D not certain. V gave up 0 bases and J gave up 7 bases, with 10 bases separating them. CDR3 length: 13 amino acids. CDR1 is SGHRS and CDR2 is YFSETQ in the germline V gene.

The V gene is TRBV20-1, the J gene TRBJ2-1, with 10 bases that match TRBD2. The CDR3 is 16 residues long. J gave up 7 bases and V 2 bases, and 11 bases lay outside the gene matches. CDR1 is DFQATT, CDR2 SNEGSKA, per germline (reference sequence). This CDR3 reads CSARLAGDLGENEQFF. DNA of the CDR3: TGCAGTGCTAGACTAGCGGGGGACTTGGGGGAAAATGAGCAGTTCTTC.

The CDR3 loop reads CSARPGQGRETQYF. CDR3 sequence (DNA): TGCAGTGCTAGGCCGGGACAGGGGCGGGAGACCCAGTACTTC. J is TRBJ2-5 and V is TRBV20-1; 10 bases are shared with TRBD1. Germline trimming cut 3 bases from V and 5 bases from J; bases unmatched to any gene: 6. Germline V gives CDR1 DFQATT, CDR2 SNEGSKA (reference sequence). The CDR3 is 14 residues long.

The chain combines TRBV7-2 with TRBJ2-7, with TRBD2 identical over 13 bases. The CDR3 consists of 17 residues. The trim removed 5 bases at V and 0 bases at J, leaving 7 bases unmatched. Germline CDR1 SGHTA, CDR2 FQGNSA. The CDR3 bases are TGTGCCAGCAGCGTGAGGACTAGCGGGAGCGACTCCTACGAGCAGTACTTC. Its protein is CASSVRTSGSDSYEQYF.

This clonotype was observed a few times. CDR3 bases: TGTGCCAGCAGCTCCATCCCGGGGCAGGGGGATAATCAGCCCCAGCATTTT. Translating it yields CASSSIPGQGDNQPQHF. The chain couples TRBV5-5 to TRBJ1-5, with 7 bases matching TRBD1. CDR3 length equals 17 residues. Germline CDR1 reads SGHKS; CDR2 reads YYEKEE (reference sequence). V lost 3 bases to trimming and J lost 4 bases; unmatched junction nucleotides: 13.

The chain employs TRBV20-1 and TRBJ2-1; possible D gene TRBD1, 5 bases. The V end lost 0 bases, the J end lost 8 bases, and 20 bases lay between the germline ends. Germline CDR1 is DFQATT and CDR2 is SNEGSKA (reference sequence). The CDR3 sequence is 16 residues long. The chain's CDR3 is CSARDTGRGLLDEQFF. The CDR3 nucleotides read TGCAGTGCTAGAGATACGGGTAGGGGCCTATTGGATGAGCAGTTCTTC.

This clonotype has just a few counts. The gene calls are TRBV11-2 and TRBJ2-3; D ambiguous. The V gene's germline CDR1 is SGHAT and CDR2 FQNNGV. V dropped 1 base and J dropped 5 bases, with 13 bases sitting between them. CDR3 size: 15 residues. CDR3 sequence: CASSLAQVSLDTQYF. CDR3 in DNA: TGTGCCAGCAGCTTAGCTCAGGTCTCGTTAGATACGCAGTATTTT.

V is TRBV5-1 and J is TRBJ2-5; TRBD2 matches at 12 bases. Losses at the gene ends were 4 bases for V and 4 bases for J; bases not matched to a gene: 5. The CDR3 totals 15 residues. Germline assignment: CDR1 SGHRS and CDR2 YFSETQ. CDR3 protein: CASSTTSGSSETQYF. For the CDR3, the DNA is TGCGCCAGCAGCACGACTAGCGGGAGTTCAGAGACCCAGTACTTC.

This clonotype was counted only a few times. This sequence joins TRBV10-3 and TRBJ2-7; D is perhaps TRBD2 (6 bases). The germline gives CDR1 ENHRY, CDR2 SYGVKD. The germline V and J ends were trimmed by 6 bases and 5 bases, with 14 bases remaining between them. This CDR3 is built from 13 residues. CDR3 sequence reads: CAIRKGRQDEQYF. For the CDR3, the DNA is TGTGCCATCAGGAAAGGGAGGCAGGACGAGCAGTACTTC.

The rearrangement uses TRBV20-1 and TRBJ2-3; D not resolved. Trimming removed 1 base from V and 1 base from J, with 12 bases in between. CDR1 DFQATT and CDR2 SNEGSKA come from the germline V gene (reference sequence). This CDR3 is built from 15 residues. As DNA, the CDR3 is TGCAGTGCTAGAGGGGGTAGCTGGCGCACAGATACGCAGTATTTT. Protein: CSARGGSWRTDTQYF.

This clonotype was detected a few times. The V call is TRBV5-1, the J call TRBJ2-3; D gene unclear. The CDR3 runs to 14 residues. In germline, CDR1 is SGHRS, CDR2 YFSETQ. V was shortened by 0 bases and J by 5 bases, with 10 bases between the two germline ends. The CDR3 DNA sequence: TGCGCCAGCAGCTTGGGAGCCCCGGGAGATACGCAGTATTTT. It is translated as CASSLGAPGDTQYF. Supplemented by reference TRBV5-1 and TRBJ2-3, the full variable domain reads KAGVTQTPRYLIKTRGQQVTLSCSPISGHRSVSWYQQTPGQGLQFLFEYFSETQRNKGNFPGRFSGRQFSNSRSEMNVSTLELGDSALYLCASSLGAPGDTQYFGPGTRLTVL.

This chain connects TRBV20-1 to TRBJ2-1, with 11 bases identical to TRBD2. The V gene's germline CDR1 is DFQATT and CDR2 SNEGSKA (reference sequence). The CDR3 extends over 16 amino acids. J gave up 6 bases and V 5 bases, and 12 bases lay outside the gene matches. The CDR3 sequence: CSAHSTIAGGRNEQFF. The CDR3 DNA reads TGCAGTGCTCACTCCACGATAGCGGGGGGGCGCAATGAGCAGTTCTTC.

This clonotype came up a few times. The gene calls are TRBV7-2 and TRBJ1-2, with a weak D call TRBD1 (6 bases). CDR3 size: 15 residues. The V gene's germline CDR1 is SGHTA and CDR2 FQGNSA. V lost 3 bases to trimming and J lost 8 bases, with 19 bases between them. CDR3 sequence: CASSFRGTSTGGYTF. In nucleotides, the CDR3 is TGTGCCAGCAGCTTTCGTGGGACATCCACCGGAGGCTACACCTTC.

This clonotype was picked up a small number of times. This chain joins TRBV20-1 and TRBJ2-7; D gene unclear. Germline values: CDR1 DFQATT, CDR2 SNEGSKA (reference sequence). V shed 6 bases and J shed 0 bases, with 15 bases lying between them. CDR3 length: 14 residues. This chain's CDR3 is CSARTLLSSYEQYF. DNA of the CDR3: TGCAGTGCGAGGACCCTACTGAGCTCCTACGAGCAGTACTTC.

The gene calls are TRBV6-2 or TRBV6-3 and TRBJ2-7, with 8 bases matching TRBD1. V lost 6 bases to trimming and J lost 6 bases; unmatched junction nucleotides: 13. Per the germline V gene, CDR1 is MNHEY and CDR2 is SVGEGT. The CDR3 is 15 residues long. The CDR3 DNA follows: TGTGCCAGCAGCACAACCCGGACAGGGTGGGTCGAGCAGTACTTC. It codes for CASSTTRTGWVEQYF.

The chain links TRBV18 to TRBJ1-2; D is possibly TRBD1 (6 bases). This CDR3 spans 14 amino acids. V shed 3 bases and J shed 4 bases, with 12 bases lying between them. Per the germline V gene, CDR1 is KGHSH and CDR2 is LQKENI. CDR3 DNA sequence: TGTGCCAGCTCACCCGAGCCGGGGGCCTATGGCTACACCTTC. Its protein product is CASSPEPGAYGYTF. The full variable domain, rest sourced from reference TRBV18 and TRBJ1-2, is NAGVMQNPRHLVRRRGQEARLRCSPMKGHSHVYWYRQLPEEGLKFMVYLQKENIIDESGMPKERFSAEFPKEGPSILRIQQVVRGDSAAYFCASSPEPGAYGYTFGSGTRLTVV.

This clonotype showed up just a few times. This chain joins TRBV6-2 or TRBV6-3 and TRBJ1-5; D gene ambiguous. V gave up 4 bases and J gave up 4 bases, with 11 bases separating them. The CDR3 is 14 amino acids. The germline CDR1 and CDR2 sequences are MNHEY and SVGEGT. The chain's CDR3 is CASSFLGRNQPQHF. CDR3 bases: TGTGCCAGCAGTTTCCTCGGTCGGAATCAGCCCCAGCATTTT.